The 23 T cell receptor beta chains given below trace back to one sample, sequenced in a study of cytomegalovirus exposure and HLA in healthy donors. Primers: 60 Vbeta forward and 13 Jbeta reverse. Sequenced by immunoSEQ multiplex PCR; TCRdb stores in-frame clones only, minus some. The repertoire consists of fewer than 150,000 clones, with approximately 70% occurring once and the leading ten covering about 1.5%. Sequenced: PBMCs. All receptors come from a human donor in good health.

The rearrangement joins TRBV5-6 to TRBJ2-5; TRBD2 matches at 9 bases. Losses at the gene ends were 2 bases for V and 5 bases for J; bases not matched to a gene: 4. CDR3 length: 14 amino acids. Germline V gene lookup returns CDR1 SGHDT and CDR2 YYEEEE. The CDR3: CASSFQTSGETQYF. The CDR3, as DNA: TGTGCCAGCAGCTTCCAGACTAGCGGCGAGACCCAGTACTTC.

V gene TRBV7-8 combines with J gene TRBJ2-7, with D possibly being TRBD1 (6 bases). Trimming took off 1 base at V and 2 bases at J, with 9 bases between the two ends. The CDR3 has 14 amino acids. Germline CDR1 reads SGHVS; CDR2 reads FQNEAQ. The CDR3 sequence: CASSLEQGTYEQYF. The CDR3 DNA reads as TGTGCCAGCAGCTTAGAGCAGGGGACCTACGAGCAGTACTTC. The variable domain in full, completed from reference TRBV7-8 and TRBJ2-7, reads GAGVSQSPRYKVAKRGQDVALRCDPISGHVSLFWYQQALGQGPEFLTYFQNEAQLDKSGLPSDRFFAERPEGSVSTLKIQRTQQEDSAVYLCASSLEQGTYEQYFGPGTRLTVT.

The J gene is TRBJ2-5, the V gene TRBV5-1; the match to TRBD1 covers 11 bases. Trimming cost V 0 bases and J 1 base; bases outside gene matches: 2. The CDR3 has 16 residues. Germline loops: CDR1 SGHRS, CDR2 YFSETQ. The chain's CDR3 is CASSLEGTGGQETQYF. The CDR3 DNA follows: TGCGCCAGCAGCTTGGAGGGGACAGGGGGCCAAGAGACCCAGTACTTC.

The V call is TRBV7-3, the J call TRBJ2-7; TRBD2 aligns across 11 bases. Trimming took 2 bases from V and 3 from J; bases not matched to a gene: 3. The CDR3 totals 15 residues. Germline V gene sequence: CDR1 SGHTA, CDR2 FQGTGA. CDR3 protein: CASSLGTSGLYEQYF. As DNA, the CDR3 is TGTGCCAGCAGCTTAGGGACTAGCGGACTCTACGAGCAGTACTTC.

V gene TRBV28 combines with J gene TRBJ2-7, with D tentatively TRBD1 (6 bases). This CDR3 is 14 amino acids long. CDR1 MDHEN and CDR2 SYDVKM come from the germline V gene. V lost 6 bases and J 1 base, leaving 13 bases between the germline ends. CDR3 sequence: CASSPQGTSYEQYF. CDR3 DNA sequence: TGTGCCAGCAGCCCACAGGGAACATCCTACGAGCAGTACTTC.

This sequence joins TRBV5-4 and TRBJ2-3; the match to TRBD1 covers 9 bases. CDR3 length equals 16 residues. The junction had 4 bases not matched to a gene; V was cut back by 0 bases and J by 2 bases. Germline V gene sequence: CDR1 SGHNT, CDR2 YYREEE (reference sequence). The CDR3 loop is CASSLGRDRDTDTQYF. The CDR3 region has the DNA TGTGCCAGCAGCTTGGGCCGGGACAGGGACACAGATACGCAGTATTTT.

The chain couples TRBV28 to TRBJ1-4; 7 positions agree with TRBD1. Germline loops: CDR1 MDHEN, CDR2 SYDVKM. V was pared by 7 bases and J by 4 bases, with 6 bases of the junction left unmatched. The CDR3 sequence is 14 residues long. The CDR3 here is CASNLGGVNEKLFF. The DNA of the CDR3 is TGTGCCAGCAACTTAGGGGGCGTTAATGAAAAACTGTTTTTT.

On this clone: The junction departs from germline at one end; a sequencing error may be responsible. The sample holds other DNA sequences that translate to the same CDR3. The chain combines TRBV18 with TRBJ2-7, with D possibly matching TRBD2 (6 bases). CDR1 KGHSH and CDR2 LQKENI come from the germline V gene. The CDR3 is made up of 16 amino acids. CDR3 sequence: CASSPPTSRARYEQYF. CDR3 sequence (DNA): TGTGCCAGCTCACCACCGACTAGTAGGGCCCGATACGAACAGTACTTC.

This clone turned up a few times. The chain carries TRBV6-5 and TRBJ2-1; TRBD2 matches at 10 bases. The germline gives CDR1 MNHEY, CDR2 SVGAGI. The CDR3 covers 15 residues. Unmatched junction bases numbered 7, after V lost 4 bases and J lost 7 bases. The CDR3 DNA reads TGTGCCAGCAGTTCGCTAGCGGGAGCAGGGAATGAGCAGTTCTTC. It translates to CASSSLAGAGNEQFF.

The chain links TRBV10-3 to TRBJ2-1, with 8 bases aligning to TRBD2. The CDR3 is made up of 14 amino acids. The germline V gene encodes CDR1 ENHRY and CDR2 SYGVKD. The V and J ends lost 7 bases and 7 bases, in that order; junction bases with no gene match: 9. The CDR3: CAITPRGAGNEQFF. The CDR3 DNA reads TGTGCCATCACCCCGCGGGGGGCAGGGAATGAGCAGTTCTTC.

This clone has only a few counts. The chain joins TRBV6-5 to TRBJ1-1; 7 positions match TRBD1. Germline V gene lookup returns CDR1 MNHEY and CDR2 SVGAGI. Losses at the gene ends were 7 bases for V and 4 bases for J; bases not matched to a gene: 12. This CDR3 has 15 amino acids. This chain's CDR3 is CASTTYRGRSTEAFF. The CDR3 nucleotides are TGTGCCAGCACTACCTACAGGGGCCGGAGCACTGAAGCTTTCTTT.

CDR3 amino acids: CASSVGDYSYNEQFF. DNA for the CDR3: TGTGCCAGCAGCGTAGGGGACTACTCCTACAATGAGCAGTTCTTC. J is TRBJ2-1 and V is TRBV9, with TRBD2 identical over 7 bases. Losses at the gene ends were 0 bases for V and 0 bases for J; bases not matched to a gene: 0. Germline V gene lookup returns CDR1 SGDLS and CDR2 YYNGEE. The CDR3 totals 15 residues. Together with reference TRBV9 and TRBJ2-1, the CDR3 gives the full variable domain: DSGVTQTPKHLITATGQRVTLRCSPRSGDLSVYWYQQSLDQGLQFLIQYYNGEERAKGNILERFSAQQFPDLHSELNLSSLELGDSALYFCASSVGDYSYNEQFFGPGTRLTVL.

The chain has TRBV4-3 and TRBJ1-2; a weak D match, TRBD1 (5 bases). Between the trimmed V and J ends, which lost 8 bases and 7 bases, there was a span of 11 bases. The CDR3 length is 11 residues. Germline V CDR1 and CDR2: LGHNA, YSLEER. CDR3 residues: CASPGDCGYTF. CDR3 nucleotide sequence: TGCGCCAGCCCGGGGGATTGTGGCTACACCTTC.

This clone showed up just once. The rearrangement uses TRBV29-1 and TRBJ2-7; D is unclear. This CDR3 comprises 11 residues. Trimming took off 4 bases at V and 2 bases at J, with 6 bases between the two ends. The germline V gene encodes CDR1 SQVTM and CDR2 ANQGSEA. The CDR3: CSVGQAYEQYF. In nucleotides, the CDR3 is TGCAGCGTTGGTCAGGCCTACGAGCAGTACTTC.

The CDR3 nucleotides are TGTGCCAGCAGTTTGGGGACTAGCCGGACAGATACGCAGTATTTT. Protein: CASSLGTSRTDTQYF. The J gene is TRBJ2-3, the V gene TRBV27; 9 bases are shared with TRBD2. CDR1 is MNHEY, CDR2 SMNVEV, per germline (reference sequence). The CDR3 spans 15 residues. With 3 bases clipped from V and 3 bases from J, the junction kept 4 bases outside the gene matches.

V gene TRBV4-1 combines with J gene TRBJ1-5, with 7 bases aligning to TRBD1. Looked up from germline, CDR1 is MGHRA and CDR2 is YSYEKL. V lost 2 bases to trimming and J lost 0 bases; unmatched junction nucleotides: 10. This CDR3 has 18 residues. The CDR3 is CASSQSSDRSYSNQPQHF. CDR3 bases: TGCGCCAGCAGCCAATCATCGGACAGGAGCTATAGCAATCAGCCCCAGCATTTT.

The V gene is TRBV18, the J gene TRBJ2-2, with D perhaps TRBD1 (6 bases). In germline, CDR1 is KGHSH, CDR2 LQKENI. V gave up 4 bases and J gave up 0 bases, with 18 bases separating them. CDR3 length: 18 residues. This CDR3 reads CASSLNPGTPANTGELFF. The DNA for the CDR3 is TGTGCCAGCTCACTAAATCCCGGGACACCAGCGAACACCGGGGAGCTGTTTTTT.

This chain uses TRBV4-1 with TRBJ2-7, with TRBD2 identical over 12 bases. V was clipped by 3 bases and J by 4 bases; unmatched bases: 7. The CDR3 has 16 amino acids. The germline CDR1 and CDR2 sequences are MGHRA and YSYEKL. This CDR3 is CASSQKLAGGRYEQYF. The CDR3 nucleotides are TGCGCCAGCAGCCAGAAACTAGCGGGAGGACGATACGAGCAGTACTTC.

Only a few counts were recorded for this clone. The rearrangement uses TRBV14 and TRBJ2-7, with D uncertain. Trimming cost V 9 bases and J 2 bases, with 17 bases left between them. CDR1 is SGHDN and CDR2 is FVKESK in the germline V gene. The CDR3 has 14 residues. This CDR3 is CARGPRNWAYEQYF. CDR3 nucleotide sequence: TGTGCCAGGGGCCCGCGCAACTGGGCCTACGAGCAGTACTTC. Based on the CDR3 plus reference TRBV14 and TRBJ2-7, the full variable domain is EAGVTQFPSHSVIEKGQTVTLRCDPISGHDNLYWYRRVMGKEIKFLLHFVKESKQDESGMPNNRFLAERTGGTYSTLKVQPAELEDSGVYFCARGPRNWAYEQYFGPGTRLTVT.

In DNA form, the CDR3 reads TGTGCCATCAGGGCGACAGGGAAGGAGGTCGGTGGCTACACCTTC. This codes for CAIRATGKEVGGYTF. The V call is TRBV10-3, the J call TRBJ1-2, with TRBD1 identical over 7 bases. This CDR3 spans 15 amino acids. Germline CDR1 ENHRY, CDR2 SYGVKD. Trimming cost V 6 bases and J 7 bases; bases outside gene matches: 14.

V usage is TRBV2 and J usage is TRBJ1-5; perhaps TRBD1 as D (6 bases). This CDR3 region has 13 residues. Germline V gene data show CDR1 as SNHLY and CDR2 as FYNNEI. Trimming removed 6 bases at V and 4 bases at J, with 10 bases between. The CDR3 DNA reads TGTGCCAGCAGCGGACAGCTTAATCAGCCCCAGCATTTT. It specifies CASSGQLNQPQHF.

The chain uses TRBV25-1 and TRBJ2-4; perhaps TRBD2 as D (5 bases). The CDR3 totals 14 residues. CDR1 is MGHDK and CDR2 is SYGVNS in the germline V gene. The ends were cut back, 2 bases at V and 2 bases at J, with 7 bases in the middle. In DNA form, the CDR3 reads TGTGCCAGCAGTGAAACGGGATCCAAAAACATTCAGTACTTC. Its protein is CASSETGSKNIQYF.

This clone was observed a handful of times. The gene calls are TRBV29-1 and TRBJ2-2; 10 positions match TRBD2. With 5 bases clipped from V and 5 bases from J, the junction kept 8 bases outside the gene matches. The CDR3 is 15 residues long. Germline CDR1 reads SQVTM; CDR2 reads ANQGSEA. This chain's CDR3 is CSVSASGRDTGELFF. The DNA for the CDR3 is TGCAGCGTTTCGGCTAGCGGGAGAGATACCGGGGAGCTGTTTTTT.